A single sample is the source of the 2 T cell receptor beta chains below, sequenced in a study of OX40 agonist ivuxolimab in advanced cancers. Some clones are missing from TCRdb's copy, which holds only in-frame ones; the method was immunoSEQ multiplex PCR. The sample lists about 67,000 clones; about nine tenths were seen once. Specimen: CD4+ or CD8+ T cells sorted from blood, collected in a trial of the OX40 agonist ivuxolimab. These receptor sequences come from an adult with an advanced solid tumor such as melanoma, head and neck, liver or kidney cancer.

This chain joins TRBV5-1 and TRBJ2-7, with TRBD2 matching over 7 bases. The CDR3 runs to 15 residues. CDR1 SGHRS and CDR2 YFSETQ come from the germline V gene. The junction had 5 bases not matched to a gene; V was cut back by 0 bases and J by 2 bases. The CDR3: CASSLAGGLTYEQYF. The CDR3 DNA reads TGCGCCAGCAGCTTGGCGGGGGGACTAACCTACGAGCAGTACTTC.

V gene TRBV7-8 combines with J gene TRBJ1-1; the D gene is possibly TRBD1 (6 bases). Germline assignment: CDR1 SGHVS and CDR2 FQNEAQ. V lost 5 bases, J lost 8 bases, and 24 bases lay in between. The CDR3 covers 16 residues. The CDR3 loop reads CASSRFGTWGPSEAFF. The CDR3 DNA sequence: TGTGCCAGCAGCCGTTTCGGGACTTGGGGGCCATCCGAAGCTTTCTTT.